Each of the 7 T cell receptor beta chains below was sequenced from the same sample in a study of T cell changes during pregnancy in multiple sclerosis. Here immunoSEQ multiplex PCR was the method, and the copy in TCRdb shows in-frame clones only, minus some. The sample has 65,000 to 80,000 clones, roughly 93% seen once; the top ten hold roughly 2.5%. The sequenced sample was peripheral blood, obtained in the second trimester of pregnancy. The receptors stem from a female donor with multiple sclerosis, enrolled in a pregnancy study.

The genes are TRBV29-1 and TRBJ2-1, with 11 bases identical to TRBD1. V shed 8 bases and J 7 bases; nucleotides not matched to a gene: 4. Germline assignment: CDR1 SQVTM and CDR2 ANQGSEA. This CDR3 has 12 residues. This CDR3 reads CSSGDRGNEQFF. The CDR3, as DNA: TGCAGCTCTGGGGACAGGGGGAATGAGCAGTTCTTC.

V and J are TRBV10-3 and TRBJ2-2; D is perhaps TRBD2 (5 bases). The germline CDR1 and CDR2 sequences are ENHRY and SYGVKD. This CDR3 is 15 amino acids long. Trimming pared 5 bases from V and 5 bases from J, leaving 15 bases between. CDR3 protein: CAISIAAAGTGELFF. The CDR3 DNA sequence: TGTGCCATCAGTATTGCAGCGGCCGGTACCGGGGAGCTGTTTTTT.

This rearrangement joins TRBV5-4 to TRBJ2-2, with D tentatively TRBD1 (6 bases). Trimming pared 4 bases from V and 2 bases from J, leaving 12 bases between. Germline CDR1 is SGHNT and CDR2 is YYREEE (reference sequence). The CDR3 is 15 residues long. Here the CDR3 reads CASSLGALNTGELFF. As DNA, the CDR3 is TGTGCCAGCAGCCTGGGGGCCCTAAACACCGGGGAGCTGTTTTTT.

The CDR3: CASTRQGRSGNTIYF. DNA for the CDR3: TGTGCCAGCACCAGACAGGGCCGCTCTGGAAACACCATATATTTT. The chain couples TRBV2 to TRBJ1-3, with 7 bases that match TRBD1. The V and J ends lost 7 bases and 0 bases, in that order; junction bases with no gene match: 6. The CDR3 covers 15 residues. From germline, CDR1 is SNHLY and CDR2 FYNNEI.

The chain couples TRBV27 to TRBJ1-6; no definite D call. Looked up from germline, CDR1 is MNHEY and CDR2 is SMNVEV (reference sequence). V was clipped by 2 bases and J by 3 bases, with 8 bases between them. The CDR3 spans 15 residues. The CDR3 bases are TGTGCCAGCAGTTTACTGTTCGGCTATAATTCACCCCTCCACTTT. Translated, it gives CASSLLFGYNSPLHF.

This chain connects TRBV5-6 to TRBJ1-6; 7 bases are shared with TRBD1. Germline V gene sequence: CDR1 SGHDT, CDR2 YYEEEE. With 4 bases clipped from V and 0 bases from J, the junction kept 7 bases outside the gene matches. This CDR3 has 17 amino acids. CDR3 nucleotide sequence: TGTGCCAGCAGCCGGGGACAGCGGAGCTCCTATAATTCACCCCTCCACTTT. Amino acid sequence: CASSRGQRSSYNSPLHF. Using reference TRBV5-6 and TRBJ1-6 for the parts outside the CDR3, the full variable domain is DAGVTQSPTHLIKTRGQQVTLRCSPKSGHDTVSWYQQALGQGPQFIFQYYEEEERQRGNFPDRFSGHQFPNYSSELNVNALLLGDSALYLCASSRGQRSSYNSPLHFGNGTRLTVT.

This sequence joins TRBV6-4 and TRBJ1-1; D is ambiguous. CDR3 size: 9 residues. Germline values: CDR1 MRHNA, CDR2 SNTAGT. The V and J ends lost 6 bases and 14 bases respectively, with 10 bases between them. CDR3 protein: CASSWHLFF. The CDR3, as DNA: TGTGCCAGCAGCTGGCACCTGTTCTTT.